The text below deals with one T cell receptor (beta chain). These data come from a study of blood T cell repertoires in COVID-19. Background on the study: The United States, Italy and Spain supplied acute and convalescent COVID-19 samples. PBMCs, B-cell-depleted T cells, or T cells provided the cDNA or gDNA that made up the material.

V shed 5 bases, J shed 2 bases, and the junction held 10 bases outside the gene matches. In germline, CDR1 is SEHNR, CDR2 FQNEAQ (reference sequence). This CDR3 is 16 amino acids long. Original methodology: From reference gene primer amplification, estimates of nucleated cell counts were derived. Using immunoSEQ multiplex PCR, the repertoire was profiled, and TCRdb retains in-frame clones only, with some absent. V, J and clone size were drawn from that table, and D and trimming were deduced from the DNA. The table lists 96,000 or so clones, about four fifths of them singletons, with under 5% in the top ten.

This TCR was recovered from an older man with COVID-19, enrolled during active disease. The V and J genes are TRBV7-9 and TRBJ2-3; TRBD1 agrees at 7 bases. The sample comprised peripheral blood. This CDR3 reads CASSRSRQGVTDTQYF. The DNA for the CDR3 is TGTGCCAGCAGCCGAAGCCGACAGGGAGTCACAGATACGCAGTATTTT.